The entry that follows covers one T cell receptor (beta chain) sequence. The antigen is not known. Germline CDR1 LNHDA, CDR2 SQIVND (reference sequence). CDR3 length equals 15 residues. The trim removed 4 bases at V and 4 bases at J, leaving 6 bases unmatched. Assays covered around 10^5 TCR templates per sample. Clones were read by immunoSEQ multiplex PCR, and TCRdb kept only the in-frame ones, dropping some. This table has about 100,000 clones, more than 85% appearing once. This entry is derived from a study of siplizumab effects on memory and regulatory T cells. General observations from the study: The drug siplizumab significantly decreased the alloreactive sequences that could be traced to unstimulated CD4+ memory cells. The apparent diversity of naive T cells exceeded that of memory cells, and naive T cells seemed to make a major contribution to the alloresponse. There were only a minor fraction of alloreactive clones that mapped to unstimulated subsets.

The sequenced sample was CD4+ T cells sorted from blood. This chain connects TRBV19 to TRBJ1-5; 8 nucleotides line up with TRBD1. This receptor was obtained from a human donor in good health. CDR3 nucleotides: TGTGCCAGTAGTACCCCAGGGGGCGTAAATCAGCCCCAGCATTTT. It translates to CASSTPGGVNQPQHF.